Listed here is a single T cell receptor (beta chain). The data were obtained in a study of T cell changes during pregnancy in multiple sclerosis. Germline V gene sequence: CDR1 SGHDN, CDR2 FVKESK. V gave up 4 bases and J gave up 3 bases, with 12 bases separating them. CDR3 length: 14 residues. The repertoire was sequenced with immunoSEQ multiplex PCR; TCRdb's copy has only in-frame clones and lacks some. Among approximately 92,000 clones listed, under 95% were seen once. This rearrangement joins TRBV14 to TRBJ1-2; D not certain. The sample consisted of peripheral blood, taken after pregnancy. This receptor was obtained from a female donor with multiple sclerosis, enrolled in a pregnancy study. This CDR3 is CASSPQSTYYGYTF. CDR3 sequence (DNA): TGTGCCAGCAGCCCCCAGTCAACCTACTATGGCTACACCTTC.